Following are 18 T cell receptor beta chains from one sample sequenced in a study of T-cell reconstitution after alpha-beta-depleted transplantation in children. TCRbeta library preparation incorporated unique molecular identifiers. TCRdb itself ran the PCR reads through MiXCR, one entry per CDR3 protein. The data show 500,000 to 750,000 distinct CDR3 sequences, with approximately 13% seen just once and over 2% held by the top ten. This sample comprised PBMCs, mostly from graft donor cells, obtained 360 days after TCRalphabeta/CD19-depleted stem cell transplant. The receptor set was obtained from a male patient aged 10 to 17 who had a stem cell transplant for acute myeloid leukemia, so the T cells may come from the graft donor.

In this sample, this clonotype turned up a few times. The rearrangement uses TRBV15 and TRBJ2-7, with a possible D match to TRBD2 (5 bases). The CDR3 length is 15 residues. Germline V CDR1 and CDR2: LNHNV, YYDKDF (reference sequence). Trimming removed 0 bases from V and 2 bases from J, with 11 bases in between. CDR3 loop: CATSRDYGEPYEQYF. CDR3 DNA: TGTGCCACCAGCAGAGATTACGGGGAGCCCTACGAGCAGTACTTC.

The genes are TRBV20-1 and TRBJ2-5, with 8 bases lining up with TRBD2. The trim removed 5 bases at V and 6 bases at J, leaving 11 bases unmatched. The CDR3 covers 14 residues. Germline CDR1 is DFQATT and CDR2 is SNEGSKA (reference sequence). This CDR3 is CSALIAGRDKTQYF. The CDR3 nucleotides read TGCAGTGCTCTCATAGCGGGGAGGGATAAGACCCAGTACTTC.

This clonotype was picked up a small number of times. V is TRBV5-1 and J is TRBJ2-3; TRBD2 matches 9 bases. CDR3 size: 17 residues. CDR1 and CDR2 (germline): SGHRS, YFSETQ. V lost 4 bases to trimming and J lost 6 bases; unmatched junction nucleotides: 15. Here the CDR3 DNA reads TGCGCCAGCAGCCACCTAGCGGGAAAAGAAAAAAGGGATACGCAGTATTTT. Protein sequence: CASSHLAGKEKRDTQYF.

There are many counts of this clonotype. The chain joins TRBV24-1 to TRBJ2-5; 8 bases align to TRBD2. CDR1 and CDR2 (germline): KGHDR, SFDVKD. The CDR3 contains 13 residues. V shed 7 bases and J 4 bases; nucleotides not matched to a gene: 4. The CDR3 DNA reads as TGTGCCACCAGACGGGGGGGAGGAGAGACCCAGTACTTC. This translates into CATRRGGGETQYF.

This chain links TRBV7-9 with TRBJ2-5; 11 bases match TRBD2. CDR3 length: 16 amino acids. Germline assignment: CDR1 SEHNR and CDR2 FQNEAQ (reference sequence). After removal of 5 bases from V and 1 base from J, the junction contained 6 bases not matched to a gene. The CDR3 spells CASSRPGLAAQETQYF. The CDR3 DNA reads as TGTGCCAGCAGCCGTCCGGGACTAGCGGCCCAAGAGACCCAGTACTTC.

The chain combines TRBV6-1 with TRBJ2-7; D uncertain. The CDR3 contains 13 residues. Germline CDR1 and CDR2: MNHNS and SASEGT. With 5 bases removed from V and 2 bases from J, the gap between germline ends came to 10 bases. This CDR3 is CASSPELTYEQYF. Here the CDR3 DNA reads TGTGCCAGCAGTCCGGAACTGACCTACGAGCAGTACTTC.

This clonotype was picked up many times. The chain employs TRBV5-1 and TRBJ2-7; TRBD1 might be the D (6 bases). The CDR3 consists of 16 residues. Trimming shortened V by 3 bases and J by 5 bases, and 21 bases separated the two germline ends. Germline V gene sequence: CDR1 SGHRS, CDR2 YFSETQ. The CDR3 region is CASSYLPQNRDNEQYF. The CDR3 DNA reads as TGCGCCAGCAGCTACCTGCCTCAGAATAGGGACAACGAGCAGTACTTC. The variable domain in full, completed from reference TRBV5-1 and TRBJ2-7, reads KAGVTQTPRYLIKTRGQQVTLSCSPISGHRSVSWYQQTPGQGLQFLFEYFSETQRNKGNFPGRFSGRQFSNSRSEMNVSTLELGDSALYLCASSYLPQNRDNEQYFGPGTRLTVT.

This clonotype was detected ten times or more. This CDR3 is CASSVDLAGGWTGELFF. CDR3 DNA: TGTGCCAGCAGCGTAGACCTAGCGGGAGGTTGGACCGGGGAGCTGTTTTTT. The V gene is TRBV9, the J gene TRBJ2-2, with 11 nucleotides matching TRBD2. This CDR3 spans 17 amino acids. Germline lookup yields CDR1 SGDLS and CDR2 YYNGEE. J lost 5 bases, V lost 0 bases, and 6 bases had no gene match.

This clonotype was detected only a few times. The rearrangement links TRBV30 to TRBJ2-7; 7 nucleotides line up with TRBD2. V lost 5 bases, J lost 0 bases, and 13 bases stayed unmatched. CDR3 size: 16 residues. The V gene's germline CDR1 is GTSNPN and CDR2 SVGIG (reference sequence). This CDR3 reads CAWVPSRGLSSYEQYF. CDR3 DNA: TGTGCCTGGGTACCAAGCCGGGGACTATCCTCCTACGAGCAGTACTTC.

The J gene is TRBJ1-6, the V gene TRBV18; tentative D call: TRBD1 (5 bases). Germline-derived CDR1 and CDR2 are KGHSH and LQKENI. Trimming removed 1 base at V and 8 bases at J, with 12 bases between. The CDR3 is made up of 15 amino acids. The CDR3 loop reads CASSPQRDSDSPLHF. DNA for the CDR3: TGTGCCAGCTCACCACAGAGGGACTCGGATTCACCCCTCCACTTT.

This chain connects TRBV7-3 to TRBJ2-1, with D hard to call. The CDR3 length is 14 residues. Germline V gene lookup returns CDR1 SGHTA and CDR2 FQGTGA. V was pared by 4 bases and J by 7 bases, with 14 bases between. CDR3 in DNA: TGTGCCAGCAGCTACAACCCTGTCAGTAATGAGCAGTTCTTC. This encodes CASSYNPVSNEQFF.

The V and J genes are TRBV24-1 and TRBJ1-2; D is ambiguous. Trimming stripped 7 bases from V and 6 bases from J, with 17 bases between. This CDR3 region has 14 residues. CDR1 and CDR2 (germline): KGHDR, SFDVKD. The CDR3 sequence is CATRLIDSKDGYTF. As DNA, the CDR3 is TGTGCCACCAGACTCATCGACTCAAAGGATGGCTACACCTTC.

This clonotype was observed a handful of times. The chain employs TRBV20-1 and TRBJ2-7; tentatively, D is TRBD1 or TRBD2 (5 bases each). With 2 bases removed from V and 3 bases from J, the gap between germline ends came to 17 bases. This CDR3 is 15 amino acids long. Germline V gene data show CDR1 as DFQATT and CDR2 as SNEGSKA (reference sequence). The CDR3 loop reads CSARSGRSFHYEQYF. CDR3 DNA: TGCAGTGCTAGATCGGGACGGAGTTTCCACTACGAGCAGTACTTC.

This clonotype was seen more than once but under ten times. V gene TRBV7-8 combines with J gene TRBJ2-1, with D unclear. The V and J ends lost 3 bases and 4 bases respectively, with 10 bases between them. The CDR3 has 14 residues. CDR1 is SGHVS and CDR2 is FQNEAQ in the germline V gene. The CDR3 is CASSFPDVYNEQFF. The DNA of the CDR3 is TGTGCCAGCAGCTTCCCAGACGTATACAATGAGCAGTTCTTC.

There are a few counts of this clonotype. This CDR3 reads CSVEPRLAPYNEQFF. CDR3 DNA sequence: TGCAGCGTCGAGCCCCGACTAGCCCCCTACAATGAGCAGTTCTTC. J is TRBJ2-1 and V is TRBV29-1; 7 nucleotides match TRBD2. The CDR3 is 15 amino acids. The V and J ends lost 6 bases and 2 bases, in that order; junction bases with no gene match: 10. Germline V lookup: CDR1 SQVTM, CDR2 ANQGSEA.

The CDR3 region has the DNA TGCGCCAGCAGCTTTAAGGACAGAAACTACGAGCAGTACTTC. It translates to CASSFKDRNYEQYF. This chain links TRBV5-1 with TRBJ2-7; D might be TRBD1 (6 bases). CDR1 is SGHRS, CDR2 YFSETQ, per germline. V was clipped by 2 bases and J by 3 bases, with 12 bases between them. This CDR3 has 14 residues.

This clonotype has at least ten counts. The chain couples TRBV29-1 to TRBJ2-3, with 14 bases that match TRBD2. Germline V gene lookup returns CDR1 SQVTM and CDR2 ANQGSEA. The ends lost 6 bases at V and 14 bases at J; junction bases unmatched: 10. The CDR3 has 13 amino acids. The DNA for the CDR3 is TGCAGCGTCCGGGGACTAGCGGGAGCGTTAGGGTATTTT. Translation gives CSVRGLAGALGYF.

The chain uses TRBV7-9 and TRBJ1-1; 10 bases align to TRBD1. Germline values: CDR1 SEHNR, CDR2 FQNEAQ (reference sequence). V lost 5 bases to trimming and J lost 1 base; unmatched junction nucleotides: 10. The CDR3 runs 17 residues. The CDR3: CASSPGQGRIRNTEAFF. The CDR3 DNA follows: TGTGCCAGCAGCCCGGGACAGGGGAGAATTAGGAACACTGAAGCTTTCTTT.